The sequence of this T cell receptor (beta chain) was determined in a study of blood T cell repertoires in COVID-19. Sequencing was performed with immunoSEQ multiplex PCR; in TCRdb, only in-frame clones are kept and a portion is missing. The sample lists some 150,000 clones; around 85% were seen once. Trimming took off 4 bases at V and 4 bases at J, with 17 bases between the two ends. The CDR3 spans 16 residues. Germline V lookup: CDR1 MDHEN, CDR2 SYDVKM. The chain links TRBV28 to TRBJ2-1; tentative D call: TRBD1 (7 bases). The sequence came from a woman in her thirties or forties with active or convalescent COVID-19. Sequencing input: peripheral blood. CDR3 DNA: TGTGCCAGCAGTTCCCCGGCAGGGGGGAGGTACAATGAGCAGTTCTTC. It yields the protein CASSSPAGGRYNEQFF.